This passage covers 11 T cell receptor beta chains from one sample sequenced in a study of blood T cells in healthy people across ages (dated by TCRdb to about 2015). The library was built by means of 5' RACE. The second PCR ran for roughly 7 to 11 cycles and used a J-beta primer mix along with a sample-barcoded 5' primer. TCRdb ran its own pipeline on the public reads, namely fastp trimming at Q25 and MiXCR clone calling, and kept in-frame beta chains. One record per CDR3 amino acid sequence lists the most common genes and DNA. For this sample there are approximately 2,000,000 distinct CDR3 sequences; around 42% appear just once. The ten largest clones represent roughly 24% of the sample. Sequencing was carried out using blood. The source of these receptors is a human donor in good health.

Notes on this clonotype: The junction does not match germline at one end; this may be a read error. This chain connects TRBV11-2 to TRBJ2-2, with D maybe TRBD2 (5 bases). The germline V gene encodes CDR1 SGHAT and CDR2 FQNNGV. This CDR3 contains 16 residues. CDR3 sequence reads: CASSLDRKGNTGELFF. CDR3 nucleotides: TGTGCCAGCAGCTTAGATCGGAAAGGAAACACCGGGGAACTGTTTTTT.

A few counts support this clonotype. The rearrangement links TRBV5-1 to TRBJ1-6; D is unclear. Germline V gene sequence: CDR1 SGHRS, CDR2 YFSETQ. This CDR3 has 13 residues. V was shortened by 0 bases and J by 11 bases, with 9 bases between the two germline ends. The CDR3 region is CASSLALVTPLHF. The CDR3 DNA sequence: TGCGCCAGCAGCTTGGCCCTGGTGACACCCCTCCACTTT. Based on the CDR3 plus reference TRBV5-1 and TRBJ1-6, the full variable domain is KAGVTQTPRYLIKTRGQQVTLSCSPISGHRSVSWYQQTPGQGLQFLFEYFSETQRNKGNFPGRFSGRQFSNSRSEMNVSTLELGDSALYLCASSLALVTPLHFGNGTRLTVT.

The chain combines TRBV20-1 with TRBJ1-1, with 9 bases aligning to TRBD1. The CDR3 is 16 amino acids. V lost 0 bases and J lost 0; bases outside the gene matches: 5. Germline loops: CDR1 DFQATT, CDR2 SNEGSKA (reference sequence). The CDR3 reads CSARDWTGALNTEAFF. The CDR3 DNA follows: TGCAGTGCTAGAGATTGGACAGGGGCCTTGAACACTGAAGCTTTCTTT.

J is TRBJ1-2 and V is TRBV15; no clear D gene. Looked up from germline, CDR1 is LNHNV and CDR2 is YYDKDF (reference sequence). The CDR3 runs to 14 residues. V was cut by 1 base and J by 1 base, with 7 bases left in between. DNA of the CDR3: TGTGCCACCAGCAGAGGCACAAGTAACTATGGCTACACCTTC. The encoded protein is CATSRGTSNYGYTF.

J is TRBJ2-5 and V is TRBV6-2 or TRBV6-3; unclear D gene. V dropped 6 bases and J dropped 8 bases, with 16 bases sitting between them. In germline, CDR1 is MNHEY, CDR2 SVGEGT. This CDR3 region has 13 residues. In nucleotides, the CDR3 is TGTGCCAGCAGGCCCCAACCCAAGAGAACCCAGTACTTC. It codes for CASRPQPKRTQYF.

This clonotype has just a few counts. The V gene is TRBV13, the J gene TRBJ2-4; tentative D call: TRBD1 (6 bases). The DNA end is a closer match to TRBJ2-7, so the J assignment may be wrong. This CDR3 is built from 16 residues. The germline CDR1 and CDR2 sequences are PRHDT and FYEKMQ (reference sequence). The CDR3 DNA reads TGTGCCAGCAGCTTATCTCCGGGACAAGGCCCCTACGAGCAGTACTTC. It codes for CASSLSPGQGPYEQYF.

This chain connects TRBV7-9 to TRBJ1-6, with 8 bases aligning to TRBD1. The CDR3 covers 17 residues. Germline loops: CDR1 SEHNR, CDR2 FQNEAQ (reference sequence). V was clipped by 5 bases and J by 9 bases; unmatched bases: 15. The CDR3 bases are TGTGCCAGCAGCCCCCGAACTCCGGGACAGGAAGGTTCACCCCTCCACTTT. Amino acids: CASSPRTPGQEGSPLHF.

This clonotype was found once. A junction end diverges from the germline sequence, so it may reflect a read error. CDR3 in amino acids: CASSLGGGNTKAFF. As DNA, the CDR3 is TGTGCCAGCAGCTTAGGGGGGGGGAACACTAAAGCTTTCTTT. V usage is TRBV11-2 and J usage is TRBJ1-1; D perhaps matches TRBD1 (5 bases). The CDR3 length is 14 residues. Per germline, CDR1 SGHAT and CDR2 FQNNGV.

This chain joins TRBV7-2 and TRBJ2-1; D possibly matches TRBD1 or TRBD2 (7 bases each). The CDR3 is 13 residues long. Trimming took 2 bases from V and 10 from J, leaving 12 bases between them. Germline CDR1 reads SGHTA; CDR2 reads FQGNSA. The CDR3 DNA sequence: TGTGCCAGCAGCTTAAGGGAGGGGGCAGAGCAGTTCTTC. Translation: CASSLREGAEQFF.

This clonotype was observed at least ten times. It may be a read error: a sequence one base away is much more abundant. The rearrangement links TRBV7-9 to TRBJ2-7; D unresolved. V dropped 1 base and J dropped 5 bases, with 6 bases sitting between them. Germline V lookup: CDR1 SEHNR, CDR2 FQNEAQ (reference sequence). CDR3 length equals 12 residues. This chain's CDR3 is CASSLGTNEQYF. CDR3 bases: TGTGCCAGCAGCTTAGGGACCAACGAGCAGTACTTC.

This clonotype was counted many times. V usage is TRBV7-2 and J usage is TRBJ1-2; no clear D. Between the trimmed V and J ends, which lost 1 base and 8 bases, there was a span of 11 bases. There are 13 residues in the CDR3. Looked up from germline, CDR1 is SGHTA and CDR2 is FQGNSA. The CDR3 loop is CASSLVSLGGYTF. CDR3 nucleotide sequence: TGTGCCAGCAGCTTAGTGTCTCTGGGCGGCTACACCTTC. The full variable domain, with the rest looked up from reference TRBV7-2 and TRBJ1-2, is GAGVSQSPSNKVTEKGKDVELRCDPISGHTALYWYRQSLGQGLEFLIYFQGNSAPDKSGLPSDRFSAERTGGSVSTLTIQRTQQEDSAVYLCASSLVSLGGYTFGSGTRLTVV.